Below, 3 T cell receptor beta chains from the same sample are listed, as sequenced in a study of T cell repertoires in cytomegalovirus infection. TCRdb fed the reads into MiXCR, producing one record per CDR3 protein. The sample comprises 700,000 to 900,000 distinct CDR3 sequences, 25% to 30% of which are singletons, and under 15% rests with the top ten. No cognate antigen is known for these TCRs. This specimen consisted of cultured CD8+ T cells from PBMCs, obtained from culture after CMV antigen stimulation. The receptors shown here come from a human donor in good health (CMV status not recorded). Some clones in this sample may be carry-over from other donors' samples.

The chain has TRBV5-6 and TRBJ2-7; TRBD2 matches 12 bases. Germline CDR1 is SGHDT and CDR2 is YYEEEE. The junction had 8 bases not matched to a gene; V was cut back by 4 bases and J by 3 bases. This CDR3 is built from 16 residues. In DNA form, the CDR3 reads TGTGCCAGCAGCAATACTAGCGGGGGGCCAGTCTACGAGCAGTACTTC. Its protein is CASSNTSGGPVYEQYF.

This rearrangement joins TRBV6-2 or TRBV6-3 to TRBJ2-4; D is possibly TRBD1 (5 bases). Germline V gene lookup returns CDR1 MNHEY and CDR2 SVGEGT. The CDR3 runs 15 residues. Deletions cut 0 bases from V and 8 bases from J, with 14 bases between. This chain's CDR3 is CASSYSIRGRDIQYF. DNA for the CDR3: TGTGCCAGCAGTTACTCGATAAGGGGCAGGGACATTCAGTACTTC.

The DNA for the CDR3 is TGTGCCAGCAGCCCTAGGGAAAGCTCTGGAAACACCATATATTTT. Protein product: CASSPRESSGNTIYF. The chain joins TRBV7-6 to TRBJ1-3; D is undetermined. The CDR3 covers 15 residues. The germline V gene encodes CDR1 SGHVS and CDR2 FNYEAQ. The V gene lost 5 bases and the J gene lost 0 bases, with 11 bases spanning the gap.